Presented here are 32 T cell receptor beta chains from one specimen sequenced in a study of T cells in tuberculosis. The data were produced by immunoSEQ multiplex PCR, yet TCRdb's version contains in-frame clones alone and is incomplete. The data contain 30,000 to 35,000 clones, around 93% of them seen just once; the ten biggest clones take up 6.5% to 9.5%. The sequenced material came from PBMCs. These receptors all stem from a donor aged 5-35 years with latent tuberculosis or without tuberculosis infection. Some clones in this sample may be carry-over from other donors' samples.

The chain has TRBV19 and TRBJ2-7; D is perhaps TRBD2 (5 bases). This CDR3 is 16 amino acids long. Germline V gene lookup returns CDR1 LNHDA and CDR2 SQIVND (reference sequence). V was trimmed by 3 bases and J by 4 bases, leaving 19 bases between them. CDR3 sequence reads: CASSMSSGNLLYEQYF. The CDR3 coding sequence is TGTGCCAGTAGTATGAGCTCCGGGAATCTTTTATACGAGCAGTACTTC.

The V and J genes are TRBV4-1 and TRBJ1-1; possibly TRBD1 for D (5 bases). Germline V gives CDR1 MGHRA, CDR2 YSYEKL. The CDR3 contains 16 residues. The V end lost 3 bases, the J end lost 1 base, and 15 bases lay between the germline ends. CDR3 residues: CASSHRPGLQNTEAFF. CDR3 nucleotides: TGCGCCAGCAGCCATCGGCCGGGACTCCAGAACACTGAAGCTTTCTTT.

This clone was seen once. The V and J genes are TRBV7-9 and TRBJ2-6; no reliable D call. The CDR3 consists of 14 residues. Germline-derived CDR1 and CDR2 are SEHNR and FQNEAQ (reference sequence). Trimming took 6 bases from V and 0 from J, leaving 6 bases between them. The CDR3: CASRQYSGANVLTF. For the CDR3, the DNA is TGTGCCAGCAGGCAGTACTCTGGGGCCAACGTCCTGACTTTC.

The genes are TRBV19 and TRBJ1-6; no definite D call. V lost 5 bases to trimming and J lost 5 bases, with 7 bases between them. There are 13 residues in the CDR3. Germline V gives CDR1 LNHDA, CDR2 SQIVND (reference sequence). The CDR3: CASSRRDNSPLHF. In nucleotides, the CDR3 is TGTGCCAGTAGTCGTCGGGATAATTCACCCCTCCACTTT.

This chain connects TRBV6-1 to TRBJ2-7; 10 bases align to TRBD1. Germline values: CDR1 MNHNS, CDR2 SASEGT. The CDR3 runs 14 residues. Trimming at V came to 1 base and at J to 6 bases, leaving 3 bases not matched to a gene. The CDR3 DNA follows: TGTGCCAGCAGTGAAGGACAGGGGGCATCCGAGCAGTACTTC. Its protein is CASSEGQGASEQYF.

The chain combines TRBV5-4 with TRBJ1-1, with no clear D. The CDR3 is 16 residues long. V gave up 4 bases and J gave up 1 base, with 17 bases separating them. Germline CDR1 and CDR2: SGHNT and YYREEE (reference sequence). The CDR3 nucleotides read TGTGCCAGCAGCCCCCATACGGGAGATTCGAACACTGAAGCTTTCTTT. Residues: CASSPHTGDSNTEAFF.

The rearrangement uses TRBV11-2 and TRBJ2-5; weak D call: TRBD2 (6 bases). CDR1 is SGHAT, CDR2 FQNNGV, per germline. V lost 5 bases, J lost 5 bases, and 15 bases lay in between. The CDR3 is made up of 14 amino acids. CDR3 nucleotide sequence: TGTGCCAGCAGCGTACGGGGACTGATGGAGACCCAGTACTTC. Its protein product is CASSVRGLMETQYF.

This clone was detected a few times. The chain employs TRBV5-6 and TRBJ2-1, with D perhaps TRBD2 (5 bases). The germline gives CDR1 SGHDT, CDR2 YYEEEE. The ends were cut back, 0 bases at V and 4 bases at J, with 5 bases in the middle. The CDR3 contains 13 residues. CDR3 sequence: CASSLGGYNEQFF. Here the CDR3 DNA reads TGTGCCAGCAGCTTGGGCGGGTACAATGAGCAGTTCTTC.

The chain links TRBV14 to TRBJ1-1; TRBD1 aligns across 8 bases. CDR1 and CDR2 (germline): SGHDN, FVKESK. J gave up 3 bases and V 3 bases, and 6 bases lay outside the gene matches. The CDR3 has 15 residues. CDR3 coding DNA: TGTGCCAGCAGCCACTCCGGGACAGGCTACACTGAAGCTTTCTTT. Its translation: CASSHSGTGYTEAFF.

The V gene is TRBV25-1, the J gene TRBJ2-3; D is ambiguous. The CDR3 totals 13 residues. Looked up from germline, CDR1 is MGHDK and CDR2 is SYGVNS. The V end was cut by 2 bases, the J end by 5 bases, with 8 bases between. The CDR3 sequence: CASSEKAGDTQYF. As DNA, the CDR3 is TGTGCCAGCAGTGAAAAGGCAGGAGATACGCAGTATTTT.

The V call is TRBV27, the J call TRBJ2-3; no clear D. The CDR3 is made up of 14 amino acids. The germline gives CDR1 MNHEY, CDR2 SMNVEV (reference sequence). V was clipped by 6 bases and J by 1 base, with 11 bases between them. CDR3 protein: CASSASKGTDTQYF. The CDR3 nucleotides read TGTGCCAGCAGCGCTAGTAAGGGCACAGATACGCAGTATTTT.

This rearrangement joins TRBV5-6 to TRBJ1-1; D may be TRBD1 (5 bases). CDR3 length: 13 residues. From germline, CDR1 is SGHDT and CDR2 YYEEEE. Trimming removed 1 base at V and 8 bases at J, with 12 bases between. CDR3 in DNA: TGTGCCAGCAGCTTGATCGCAGGGCGGGAAGCTTTCTTT. It yields the protein CASSLIAGREAFF. The full variable domain, completed using reference TRBV5-6 and TRBJ1-1, is DAGVTQSPTHLIKTRGQQVTLRCSPKSGHDTVSWYQQALGQGPQFIFQYYEEEERQRGNFPDRFSGHQFPNYSSELNVNALLLGDSALYLCASSLIAGREAFFGQGTRLTVV.

The rearrangement joins TRBV5-1 to TRBJ2-5; 11 bases map to TRBD2. The J segment lost 2 bases and the V segment lost 0 bases, leaving 6 bases of the junction unmatched. CDR3 length: 17 residues. CDR1 SGHRS and CDR2 YFSETQ come from the germline V gene. CDR3 residues: CASSLAGASGRQETQYF. In DNA, the CDR3 is TGCGCCAGCAGCTTGGCCGGCGCTAGCGGGAGGCAAGAGACCCAGTACTTC.

V gene TRBV7-9 combines with J gene TRBJ2-1, with 8 positions matching TRBD2. This CDR3 comprises 15 residues. V was clipped by 5 bases and J by 4 bases; unmatched bases: 7. The germline V gene encodes CDR1 SEHNR and CDR2 FQNEAQ (reference sequence). The CDR3 sequence is CASSTSSGFYNEQFF. CDR3 nucleotides: TGTGCCAGCAGCACCTCTAGCGGGTTTTACAATGAGCAGTTCTTC.

This chain connects TRBV11-2 to TRBJ2-7; TRBD1 matches 7 bases. Germline trimming cut 4 bases from V and 2 bases from J; bases unmatched to any gene: 2. CDR3 size: 13 residues. Germline assignment: CDR1 SGHAT and CDR2 FQNNGV. CDR3 nucleotide sequence: TGTGCCAGCAGCTCGGGACAGACCTACGAGCAGTACTTC. Translating gives CASSSGQTYEQYF.

A single count supports this clone. The same CDR3 is also encoded by other DNA sequences in this sample. V usage is TRBV6-5 and J usage is TRBJ1-2, with unresolved D. In germline, CDR1 is MNHEY, CDR2 SVGAGI. V lost 4 bases, J lost 2 bases, and 14 bases lay in between. The CDR3 runs to 15 residues. CDR3 loop: CASSSSALLNYGYTF. CDR3 sequence (DNA): TGTGCCAGCAGTTCCAGCGCTCTACTGAACTATGGCTACACCTTC.

The rearrangement uses TRBV5-1 and TRBJ2-7; tentatively, D is TRBD1 (6 bases). V lost 2 bases to trimming and J lost 4 bases, with 13 bases between them. Germline V CDR1 and CDR2: SGHRS, YFSETQ. CDR3 size: 14 residues. The CDR3 spells CASSFQAQGYEQYF. CDR3 bases: TGCGCCAGCAGCTTCCAGGCGCAGGGGTACGAGCAGTACTTC.

This chain joins TRBV19 and TRBJ2-7, with 11 bases identical to TRBD2. The CDR3 extends over 15 amino acids. Germline lookup yields CDR1 LNHDA and CDR2 SQIVND (reference sequence). Trimming removed 4 bases from V and 1 base from J; junction bases left unmatched: 3. The CDR3 sequence: CASSTTSGTSYEQYF. For the CDR3, the DNA is TGTGCCAGTAGTACGACTAGCGGGACTTCCTACGAGCAGTACTTC.

The V gene is TRBV27, the J gene TRBJ2-6, with D perhaps TRBD2 (5 bases). CDR1 and CDR2 from the germline V gene are MNHEY and SMNVEV (reference sequence). The CDR3 is 14 amino acids. The ends were cut back, 7 bases at V and 4 bases at J, with 11 bases in the middle. In DNA, the CDR3 is TGTGCCAGCACAACGGGGTCAGGGGCCAACGTCCTGACTTTC. Amino acids: CASTTGSGANVLTF.

This chain joins TRBV5-1 and TRBJ1-1; TRBD1 aligns across 7 bases. Unmatched junction bases numbered 3, after V lost 3 bases and J lost 1 base. Per germline, CDR1 SGHRS and CDR2 YFSETQ. The CDR3 is 14 amino acids. CDR3 region: CASSSDRSNTEAFF. CDR3 sequence (DNA): TGCGCCAGCAGCTCGGACAGGTCGAACACTGAAGCTTTCTTT.

The chain couples TRBV30 to TRBJ2-7; D might be TRBD1 (8 bases). The germline V gene has CDR1 GTSNPN and CDR2 SVGIG (reference sequence). Trimming pared 4 bases from V and 7 bases from J, leaving 26 bases between. CDR3 length: 16 amino acids. Written as DNA, the CDR3 is TGTGCCTGGACATCAAACAGGGGGGAGGGCCTAGGAGAGCAGTACTTC. Its protein is CAWTSNRGEGLGEQYF. Complete variable domain (other parts from reference TRBV30 and TRBJ2-7): SQTIHQWPATLVQPVGSPLSLECTVEGTSNPNLYWYRQAAGRGLQLLFYSVGIGQISSEVPQNLSASRPQDRQFILSSKKLLLSDSGFYLCAWTSNRGEGLGEQYFGPGTRLTVT.

This chain joins TRBV7-9 and TRBJ1-1; 7 bases align to TRBD1. The germline V gene encodes CDR1 SEHNR and CDR2 FQNEAQ (reference sequence). CDR3 length equals 14 residues. Trimming removed 1 base from V and 6 bases from J; junction bases left unmatched: 5. The DNA for the CDR3 is TGTGCCAGCAGCTTAGAGGGGGCTAGCCCTGAAGCTTTCTTT. Translation gives CASSLEGASPEAFF.

This chain joins TRBV2 and TRBJ1-2, with D unresolved. Between the trimmed V and J ends, which lost 4 bases and 5 bases, there was a span of 8 bases. CDR1 and CDR2 from the germline V gene are SNHLY and FYNNEI. CDR3 length equals 12 residues. CDR3 nucleotide sequence: TGTGCCAGCAGTGGTAACAGTTATGGCTACACCTTC. Its protein product is CASSGNSYGYTF.

The chain uses TRBV6-1 and TRBJ1-1; 11 bases line up with TRBD1. V trimming: 6 bases; J trimming: 7 bases; junction bases outside the gene matches: 4. The germline V gene encodes CDR1 MNHNS and CDR2 SASEGT. The CDR3 contains 13 residues. The CDR3 bases are TGTGCCAGCAGACGGACAGGGGGCAATGAAGCTTTCTTT. Protein product: CASRRTGGNEAFF.

V is TRBV11-3 and J is TRBJ2-3, with unresolved D. In germline, CDR1 is SGHNT, CDR2 YENEEA. The CDR3 is 15 amino acids. V lost 2 bases and J 2 bases, leaving 11 bases between the germline ends. CDR3 DNA: TGTGCCAGCAGCTTAAACTATATTTTCACAGATACGCAGTATTTT. As protein: CASSLNYIFTDTQYF. Filled out from reference TRBV11-3 and TRBJ2-3, the complete variable domain reads EAGVVQSPRYKIIEKKQPVAFWCNPISGHNTLYWYLQNLGQGPELLIRYENEEAVDDSQLPKDRFSAERLKGVDSTLKIQPAELGDSAVYLCASSLNYIFTDTQYFGPGTRLTVL.

The chain is built from TRBV27 and TRBJ1-2, with 7 nucleotides matching TRBD1. The CDR3 is 14 amino acids. Losses at the gene ends were 6 bases for V and 4 bases for J; bases not matched to a gene: 8. Per the germline V gene, CDR1 is MNHEY and CDR2 is SMNVEV (reference sequence). The CDR3 DNA follows: TGTGCCAGCAGACGAACCGGGACAGCCTATGGCTACACCTTC. Its translation is CASRRTGTAYGYTF.

The chain employs TRBV2 and TRBJ2-2; D uncertain. V gave up 5 bases and J gave up 1 base, with 2 bases separating them. Germline V gene sequence: CDR1 SNHLY, CDR2 FYNNEI. The CDR3 extends over 12 amino acids. The DNA of the CDR3 is TGTGCCAGCAGTCAGAACACCGGGGAGCTGTTTTTT. As protein: CASSQNTGELFF.

The chain uses TRBV5-1 and TRBJ2-5; 10 nucleotides line up with TRBD2. The CDR3 spans 15 residues. The germline V gene encodes CDR1 SGHRS and CDR2 YFSETQ. V shed 4 bases, J shed 7 bases, and the junction held 10 bases outside the gene matches. DNA of the CDR3: TGCGCCAGCAGCCAAGCGGGGGGGAATTCGGGGACCCAGTACTTC. Translating it yields CASSQAGGNSGTQYF.

The rearrangement links TRBV5-1 to TRBJ2-5; maybe TRBD1 (6 bases). Germline V gene sequence: CDR1 SGHRS, CDR2 YFSETQ. Trimming cost V 0 bases and J 2 bases, with 11 bases left between them. The CDR3 runs 15 residues. The CDR3 nucleotides read TGCGCCAGCAGCTTGGGGGTACAGGGACAAGAGACCCAGTACTTC. Amino acids: CASSLGVQGQETQYF.

The chain carries TRBV30 and TRBJ2-6, with D hard to call. V lost 4 bases to trimming and J lost 0 bases, with 4 bases between them. CDR1 and CDR2 (germline): GTSNPN, SVGIG (reference sequence). This CDR3 has 13 residues. The CDR3 nucleotides read TGTGCCTGGACCGTCTCTGGGGCCAACGTCCTGACTTTC. Protein: CAWTVSGANVLTF. The full variable domain, in which reference TRBV30 and TRBJ2-6 provide the parts outside the CDR3, is SQTIHQWPATLVQPVGSPLSLECTVEGTSNPNLYWYRQAAGRGLQLLFYSVGIGQISSEVPQNLSASRPQDRQFILSSKKLLLSDSGFYLCAWTVSGANVLTFGAGSRLTVL.

This chain joins TRBV6-1 and TRBJ2-7, with D possibly TRBD1 on 6 matching bases. V lost 7 bases and J 7 bases, leaving 20 bases between the germline ends. Per the germline V gene, CDR1 is MNHNS and CDR2 is SASEGT. This CDR3 is 14 amino acids long. The CDR3 bases are TGTGCCAGCATCGAAGGGGGAGTCCCCTCGGAGCAGTACTTC. It yields the protein CASIEGGVPSEQYF.

The V and J genes are TRBV6-1 and TRBJ2-1, with TRBD2 matching 13 bases. The germline V gene has CDR1 MNHNS and CDR2 SASEGT. The trim removed 3 bases at V and 0 bases at J, leaving 8 bases unmatched. The CDR3 is made up of 19 amino acids. The CDR3 DNA reads as TGTGCCAGCAGTGAGCGGACTAGCGGGAGACCCAGCTCCTACAATGAGCAGTTCTTC. The encoded protein is CASSERTSGRPSSYNEQFF.